This T cell receptor (beta chain) was captured in a study of control samples from healthy donors and cancer patients. Some clones are missing from TCRdb's copy, which holds only in-frame ones; the method was immunoSEQ multiplex PCR. The table includes roughly 100,000 clones, about 90% detected once. This sequence was found in a man aged 30 to 39 in good health. Specimen: blood.

The CDR3 DNA reads as TGTGCCAGCAGCGTGGGACTAGCGGGAGAAACCTACAATGAGCAGTTCTTC. This translates into CASSVGLAGETYNEQFF. J is TRBJ2-1 and V is TRBV9, with TRBD2 matching over 14 bases. Trimming cost V 2 bases and J 2 bases; bases outside gene matches: 3. The germline V gene has CDR1 SGDLS and CDR2 YYNGEE. This CDR3 is 17 amino acids long.